This record concerns one T cell receptor (beta chain) sequence. This entry belongs to a study of PD-L1 blockade in urothelial cancer. Generated by immunoSEQ multiplex PCR, the TCRdb table keeps only in-frame clones and is missing some. The sample lists some 71,000 clones, around 85% occurring once. Time point in this sample: pretreatment peripheral blood. J gave up 0 bases and V 4 bases, and 4 bases lay outside the gene matches. Germline CDR1 is PRHDT and CDR2 is FYEKMQ (reference sequence). The CDR3 has 16 residues. Source: PBMCs, taken around atezolizumab (anti-PD-L1) treatment. The origin of this receptor is a man aged 55-75 years with urothelial cancer. V is TRBV13 and J is TRBJ2-5; 11 bases match TRBD2. The CDR3 region has the DNA TGTGCCAGCAGCTCTTTAGCGGGGGGGTACCAAGAGACCCAGTACTTC. The encoded protein is CASSSLAGGYQETQYF.